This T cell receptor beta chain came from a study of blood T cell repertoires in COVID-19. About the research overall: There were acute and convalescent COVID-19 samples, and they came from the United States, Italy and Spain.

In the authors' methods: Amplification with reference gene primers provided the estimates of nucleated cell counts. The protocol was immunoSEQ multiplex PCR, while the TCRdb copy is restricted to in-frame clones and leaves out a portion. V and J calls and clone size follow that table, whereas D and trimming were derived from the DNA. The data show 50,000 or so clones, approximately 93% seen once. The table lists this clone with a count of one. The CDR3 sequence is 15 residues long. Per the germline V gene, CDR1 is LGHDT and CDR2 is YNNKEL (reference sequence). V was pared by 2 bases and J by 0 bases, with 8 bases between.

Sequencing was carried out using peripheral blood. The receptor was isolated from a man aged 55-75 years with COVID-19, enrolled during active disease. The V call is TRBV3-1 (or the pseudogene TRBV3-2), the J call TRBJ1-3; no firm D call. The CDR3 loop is CASSQRHLSGNTIYF. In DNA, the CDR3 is TGTGCCAGCAGCCAAAGACACCTCTCTGGAAACACCATATATTTT.